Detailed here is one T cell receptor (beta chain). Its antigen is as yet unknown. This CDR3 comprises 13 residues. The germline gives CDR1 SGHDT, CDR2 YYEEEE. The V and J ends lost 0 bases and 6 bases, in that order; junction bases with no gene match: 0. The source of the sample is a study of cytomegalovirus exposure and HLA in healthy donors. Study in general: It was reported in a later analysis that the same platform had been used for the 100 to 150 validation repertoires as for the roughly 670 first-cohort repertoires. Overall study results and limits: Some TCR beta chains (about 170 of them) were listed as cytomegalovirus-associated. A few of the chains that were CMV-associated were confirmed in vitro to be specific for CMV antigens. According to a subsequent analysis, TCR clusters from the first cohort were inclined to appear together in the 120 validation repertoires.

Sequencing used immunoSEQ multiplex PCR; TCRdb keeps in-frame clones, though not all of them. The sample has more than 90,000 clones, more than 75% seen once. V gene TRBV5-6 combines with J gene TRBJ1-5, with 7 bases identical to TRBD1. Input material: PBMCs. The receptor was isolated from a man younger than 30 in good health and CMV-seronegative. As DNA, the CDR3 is TGTGCCAGCAGCTTGGACAGGGGTCAGCCCCAGCATTTT. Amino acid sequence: CASSLDRGQPQHF.